A single T cell receptor beta chain is shown here with its context. What it binds is unknown. The sample comes from a study of cytomegalovirus exposure and HLA in healthy donors. The study, taken as a whole, reports: It emerged from a later analysis that several of the most significant clusters appeared to be linked to common viral pathogens.

The PCR had 60 Vbeta and 13 Jbeta primers. Produced via immunoSEQ multiplex PCR; TCRdb's table is partial and in-frame only. The sample shows some 110,000 clones, around three quarters of them seen only once. V trimming: 7 bases; J trimming: 5 bases; junction bases outside the gene matches: 7. Looked up from germline, CDR1 is SNHLY and CDR2 is FYNNEI. This CDR3 contains 14 residues. This TCR came from a man in his thirties or forties in good health and CMV-seropositive. Sequencing used PBMCs. This rearrangement joins TRBV2 to TRBJ2-7, with 11 bases aligning to TRBD1. CDR3 region: CASTTGTGGHEQYF. The CDR3 DNA is TGTGCCAGCACCACAGGGACAGGGGGTCACGAGCAGTACTTC.